This T cell receptor beta chain stems from a study of PD-1 blockade in classical Hodgkin lymphoma. Study-wide results and limits: Reasons behind the repertoire differences stay unclear, perhaps disease activity or earlier therapy. The authors excluded patients who started nivolumab under 1 year after ASCT. Diversity similar to that of newly diagnosed patients was seen at baseline in complete responders.

All the patients suffered relapse after autologous stem cell transplantation, and brentuximab vedotin exposure differed. Magnetic negative selection was used to purify CD8+ T cells from thawed PBMCs. This clone was seen a handful of times. Its antigen is still unknown. Looked up from germline, CDR1 is SEHNR and CDR2 is FQNEAQ (reference sequence). Germline trimming cut 5 bases from V and 5 bases from J; bases unmatched to any gene: 9. This CDR3 is built from 15 residues. Sequencing was performed with immunoSEQ multiplex PCR; in TCRdb, only in-frame clones are kept and a portion is missing. This sample has about 1,900 clones, with about 80% found just once.

The source was CD8+ T cells from blood, collected at baseline. This TCR was recovered from a human donor with classical Hodgkin lymphoma. The chain couples TRBV7-9 to TRBJ2-5, with 9 bases matching TRBD1. CDR3 sequence reads: CASSPRDREVETQYF. The CDR3 bases are TGTGCCAGCAGCCCGCGGGACAGGGAGGTGGAGACCCAGTACTTC. Full variable domain (remainder filled in from reference TRBV7-9 and TRBJ2-5): DTGVSQNPRHKITKRGQNVTFRCDPISEHNRLYWYRQTLGQGPEFLTYFQNEAQLEKSRLLSDRFSAERPKGSFSTLEIQRTEQGDSAMYLCASSPRDREVETQYFGPGTRLLVL.